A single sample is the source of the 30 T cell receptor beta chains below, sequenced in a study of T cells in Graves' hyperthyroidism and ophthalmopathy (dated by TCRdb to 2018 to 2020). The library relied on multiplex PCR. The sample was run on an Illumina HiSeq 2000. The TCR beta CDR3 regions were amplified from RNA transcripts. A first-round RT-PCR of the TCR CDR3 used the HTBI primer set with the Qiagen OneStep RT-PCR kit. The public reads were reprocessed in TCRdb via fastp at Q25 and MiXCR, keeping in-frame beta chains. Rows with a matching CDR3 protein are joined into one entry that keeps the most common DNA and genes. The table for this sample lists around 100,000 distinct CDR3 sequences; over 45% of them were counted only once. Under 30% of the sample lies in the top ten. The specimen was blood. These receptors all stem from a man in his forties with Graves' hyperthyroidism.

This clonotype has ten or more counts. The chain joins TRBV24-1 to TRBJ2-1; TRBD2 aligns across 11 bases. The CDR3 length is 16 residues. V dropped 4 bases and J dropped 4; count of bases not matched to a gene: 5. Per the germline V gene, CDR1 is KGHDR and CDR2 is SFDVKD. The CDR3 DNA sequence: TGTGCCACCAGTGACCCGACTAGCGGGGCTTACAATGAGCAGTTCTTC. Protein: CATSDPTSGAYNEQFF.

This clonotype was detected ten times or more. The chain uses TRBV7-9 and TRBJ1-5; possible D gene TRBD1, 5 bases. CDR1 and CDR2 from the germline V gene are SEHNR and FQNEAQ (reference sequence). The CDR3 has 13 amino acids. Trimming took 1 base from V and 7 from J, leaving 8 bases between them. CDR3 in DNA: TGTGCCAGCAGCTTAGTGCAGGGACAGCCCCAGCATTTT. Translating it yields CASSLVQGQPQHF.

The chain's CDR3 is CSASPLAGDTQYF. The DNA of the CDR3 is TGCAGTGCTAGCCCCCTAGCGGGGGATACGCAGTATTTT. The chain couples TRBV20-1 to TRBJ2-3; the match to TRBD2 covers 9 bases. The V and J ends lost 3 bases and 6 bases, in that order; junction bases with no gene match: 4. The CDR3 sequence is 13 residues long. Germline V lookup: CDR1 DFQATT, CDR2 SNEGSKA (reference sequence).

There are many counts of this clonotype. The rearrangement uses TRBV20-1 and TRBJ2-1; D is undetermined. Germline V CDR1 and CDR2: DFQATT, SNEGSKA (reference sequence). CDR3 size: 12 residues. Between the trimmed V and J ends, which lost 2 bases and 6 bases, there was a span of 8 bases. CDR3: CSARRVSNEQFF. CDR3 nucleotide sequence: TGCAGTGCTAGAAGGGTTTCCAATGAGCAGTTCTTC.

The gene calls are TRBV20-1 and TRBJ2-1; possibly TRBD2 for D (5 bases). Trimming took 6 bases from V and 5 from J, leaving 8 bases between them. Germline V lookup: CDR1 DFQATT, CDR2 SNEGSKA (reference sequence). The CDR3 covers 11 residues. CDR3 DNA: TGCAGTGCGTCAGCGGACAATGAGCAGTTCTTC. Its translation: CSASADNEQFF.

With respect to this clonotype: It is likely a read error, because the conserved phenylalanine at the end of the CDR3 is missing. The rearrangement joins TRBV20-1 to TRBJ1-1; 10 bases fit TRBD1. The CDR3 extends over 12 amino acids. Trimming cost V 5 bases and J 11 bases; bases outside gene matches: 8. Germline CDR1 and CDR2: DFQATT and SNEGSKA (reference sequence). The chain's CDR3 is CSAGDRGLRAFL. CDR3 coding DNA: TGCAGTGCTGGGGACAGGGGATTGAGGGCTTTCCTC.

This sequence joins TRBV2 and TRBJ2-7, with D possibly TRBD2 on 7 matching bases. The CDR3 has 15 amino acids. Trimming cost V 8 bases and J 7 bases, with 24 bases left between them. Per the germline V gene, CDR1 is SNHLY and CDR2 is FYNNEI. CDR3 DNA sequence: TGTGCCAGCTCACCTCCCCGGGGGGCATCAGGGGAGCAGTACTTC. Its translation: CASSPPRGASGEQYF.

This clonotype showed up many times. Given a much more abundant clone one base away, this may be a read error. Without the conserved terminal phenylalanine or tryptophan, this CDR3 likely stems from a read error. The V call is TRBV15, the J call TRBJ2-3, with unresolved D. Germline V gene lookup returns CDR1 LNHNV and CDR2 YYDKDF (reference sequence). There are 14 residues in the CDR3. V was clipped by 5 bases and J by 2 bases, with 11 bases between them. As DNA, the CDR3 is TGTGCCACCAGCGACCATAGCCACACAGATACGCAGTATCTT. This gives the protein CATSDHSHTDTQYL.

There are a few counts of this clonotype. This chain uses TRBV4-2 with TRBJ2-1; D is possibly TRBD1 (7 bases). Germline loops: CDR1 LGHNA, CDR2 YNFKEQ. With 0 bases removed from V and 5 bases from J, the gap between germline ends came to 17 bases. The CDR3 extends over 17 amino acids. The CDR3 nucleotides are TGTGCCAGCAGCCAAGAAGGTAGGGGGCTAGCGAACAATGAGCAGTTCTTC. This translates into CASSQEGRGLANNEQFF.

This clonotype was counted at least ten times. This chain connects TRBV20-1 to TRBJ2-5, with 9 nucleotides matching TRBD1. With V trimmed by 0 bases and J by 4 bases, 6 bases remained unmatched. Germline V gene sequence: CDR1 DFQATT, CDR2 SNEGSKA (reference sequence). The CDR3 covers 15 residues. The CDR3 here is CSARDNRGRVETQYF. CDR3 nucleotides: TGCAGTGCTAGAGATAACAGGGGGCGCGTAGAGACCCAGTACTTC.

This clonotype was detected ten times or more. The CDR3 DNA follows: TGCAGTGCCACCGACCTTAGCGGGAGGGGCATTTACAATGAGCAGTTCTTC. Translated, it gives CSATDLSGRGIYNEQFF. This chain joins TRBV20-1 and TRBJ2-1, with 11 bases aligning to TRBD2. J gave up 4 bases and V 6 bases, and 14 bases lay outside the gene matches. Germline V gene sequence: CDR1 DFQATT, CDR2 SNEGSKA (reference sequence). The CDR3 loop spans 17 amino acids.

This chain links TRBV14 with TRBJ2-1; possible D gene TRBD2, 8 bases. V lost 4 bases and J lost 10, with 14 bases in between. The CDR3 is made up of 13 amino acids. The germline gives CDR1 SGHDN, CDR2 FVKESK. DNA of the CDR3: TGTGCCAGCAGCCTTCGGGAGGGGGCGGAGCAGTTCTTC. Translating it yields CASSLREGAEQFF. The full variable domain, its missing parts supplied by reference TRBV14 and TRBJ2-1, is EAGVTQFPSHSVIEKGQTVTLRCDPISGHDNLYWYRRVMGKEIKFLLHFVKESKQDESGMPNNRFLAERTGGTYSTLKVQPAELEDSGVYFCASSLREGAEQFFGPGTRLTVL.

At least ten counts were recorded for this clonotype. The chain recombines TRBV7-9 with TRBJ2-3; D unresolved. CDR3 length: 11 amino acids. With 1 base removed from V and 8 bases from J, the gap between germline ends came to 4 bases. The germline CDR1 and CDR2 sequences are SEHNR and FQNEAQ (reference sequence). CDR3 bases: TGTGCCAGCAGCTTAGATGCTACGCAGTATTTT. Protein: CASSLDATQYF.

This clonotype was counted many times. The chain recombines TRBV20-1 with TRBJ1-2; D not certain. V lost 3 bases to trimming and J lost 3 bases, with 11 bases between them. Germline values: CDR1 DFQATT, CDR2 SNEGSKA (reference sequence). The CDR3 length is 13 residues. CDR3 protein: CSASYRSDYGYTF. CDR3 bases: TGCAGTGCTAGTTACAGATCGGACTATGGCTACACCTTC.

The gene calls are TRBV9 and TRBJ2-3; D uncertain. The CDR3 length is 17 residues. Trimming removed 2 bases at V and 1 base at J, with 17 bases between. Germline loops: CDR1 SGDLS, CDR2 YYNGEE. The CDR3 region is CASSVGRLNYRTDTQYF. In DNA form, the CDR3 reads TGTGCCAGCAGCGTTGGTCGCTTGAACTACCGCACAGATACGCAGTATTTT.

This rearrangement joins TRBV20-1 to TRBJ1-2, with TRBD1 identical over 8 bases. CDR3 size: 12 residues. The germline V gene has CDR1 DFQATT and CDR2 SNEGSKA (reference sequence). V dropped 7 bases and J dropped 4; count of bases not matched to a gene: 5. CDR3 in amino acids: CSVRTGTYGYTF. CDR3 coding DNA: TGCAGTGTCCGGACAGGGACCTATGGCTACACCTTC.

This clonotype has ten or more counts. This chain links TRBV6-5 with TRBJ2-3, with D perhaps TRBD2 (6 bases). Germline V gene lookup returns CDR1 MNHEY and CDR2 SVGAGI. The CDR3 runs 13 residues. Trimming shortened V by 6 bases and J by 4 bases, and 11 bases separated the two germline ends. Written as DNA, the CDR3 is TGTGCCAGCAGCGCGGGGAGGCCAGATACGCAGTATTTT. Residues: CASSAGRPDTQYF.

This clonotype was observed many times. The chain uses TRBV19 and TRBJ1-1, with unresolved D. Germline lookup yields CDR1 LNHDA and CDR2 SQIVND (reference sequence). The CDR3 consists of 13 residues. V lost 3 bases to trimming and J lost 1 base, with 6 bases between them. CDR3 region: CASSISRNTEAFF. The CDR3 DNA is TGTGCCAGTAGTATTAGCAGGAACACTGAAGCTTTCTTT.

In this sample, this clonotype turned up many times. CDR3 sequence reads: CAISEFPGGLNYGYTF. In DNA form, the CDR3 reads TGTGCCATCAGTGAGTTTCCAGGGGGCCTTAACTATGGCTACACCTTC. V and J are TRBV10-3 and TRBJ1-2, with 8 bases identical to TRBD1. CDR3 length: 16 amino acids. J was trimmed by 1 base and V by 1 base; bases with no gene match: 5. Germline assignment: CDR1 ENHRY and CDR2 SYGVKD.

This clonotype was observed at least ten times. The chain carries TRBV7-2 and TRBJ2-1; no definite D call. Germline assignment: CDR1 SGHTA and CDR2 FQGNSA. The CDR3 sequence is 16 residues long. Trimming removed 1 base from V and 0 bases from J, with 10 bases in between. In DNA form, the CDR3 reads TGTGCCAGCAGCTTAGGGGCAGCCAACTCCTACAATGAGCAGTTCTTC. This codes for CASSLGAANSYNEQFF.

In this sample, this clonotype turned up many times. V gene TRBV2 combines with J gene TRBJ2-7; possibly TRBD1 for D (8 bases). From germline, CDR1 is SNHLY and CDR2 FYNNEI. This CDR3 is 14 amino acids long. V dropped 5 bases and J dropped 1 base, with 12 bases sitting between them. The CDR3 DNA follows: TGTGCCAGCAGTTCACAGGGGGGGTCCTACGAGCAGTACTTC. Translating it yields CASSSQGGSYEQYF. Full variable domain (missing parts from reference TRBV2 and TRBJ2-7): EPEVTQTPSHQVTQMGQEVILRCVPISNHLYFYWYRQILGQKVEFLVSFYNNEISEKSEIFDDQFSVERPDGSNFTLKIRSTKLEDSAMYFCASSSQGGSYEQYFGPGTRLTVT.

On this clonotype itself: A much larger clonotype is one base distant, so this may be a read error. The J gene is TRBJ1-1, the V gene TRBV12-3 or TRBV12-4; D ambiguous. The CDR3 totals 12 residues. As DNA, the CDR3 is TGTGCCAGCAATTTATGGAGCACTGAAGCTTTCTTT. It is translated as CASNLWSTEAFF.

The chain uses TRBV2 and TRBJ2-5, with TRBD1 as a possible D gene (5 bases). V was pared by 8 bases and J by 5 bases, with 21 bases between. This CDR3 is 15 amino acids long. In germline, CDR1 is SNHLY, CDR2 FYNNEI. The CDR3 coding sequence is TGTGCCAGCTCACCATCAGGGATGAGGTTGGAGACCCAGTACTTC. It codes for CASSPSGMRLETQYF. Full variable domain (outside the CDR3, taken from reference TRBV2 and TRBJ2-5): EPEVTQTPSHQVTQMGQEVILRCVPISNHLYFYWYRQILGQKVEFLVSFYNNEISEKSEIFDDQFSVERPDGSNFTLKIRSTKLEDSAMYFCASSPSGMRLETQYFGPGTRLLVL.

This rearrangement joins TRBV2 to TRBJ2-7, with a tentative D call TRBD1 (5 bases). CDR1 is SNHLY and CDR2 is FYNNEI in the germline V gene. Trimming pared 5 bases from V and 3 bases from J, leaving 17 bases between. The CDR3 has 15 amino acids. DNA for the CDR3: TGTGCCAGCAGTTACTCCTTGATTGGACACTACGAGCAGTACTTC. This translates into CASSYSLIGHYEQYF.

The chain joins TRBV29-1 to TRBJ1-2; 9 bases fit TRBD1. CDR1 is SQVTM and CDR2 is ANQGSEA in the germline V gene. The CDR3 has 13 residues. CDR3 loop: CSLWDDRGDGYTF. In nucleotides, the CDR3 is TGCAGTTTATGGGACGACAGGGGGGATGGCTACACCTTC.

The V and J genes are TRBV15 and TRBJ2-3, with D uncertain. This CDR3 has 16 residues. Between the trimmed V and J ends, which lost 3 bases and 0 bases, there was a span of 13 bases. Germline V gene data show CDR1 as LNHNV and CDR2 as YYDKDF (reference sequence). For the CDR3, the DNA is TGTGCCACCAGCAGTTTAGGCTACGTTAGCACAGATACGCAGTATTTT. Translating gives CATSSLGYVSTDTQYF.

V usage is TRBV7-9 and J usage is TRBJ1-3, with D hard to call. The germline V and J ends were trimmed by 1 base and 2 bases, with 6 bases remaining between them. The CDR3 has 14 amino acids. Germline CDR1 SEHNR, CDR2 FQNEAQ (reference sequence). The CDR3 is CASSLGEAGNTIYF. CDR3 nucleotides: TGTGCCAGCAGCTTAGGGGAAGCTGGAAACACCATATATTTT. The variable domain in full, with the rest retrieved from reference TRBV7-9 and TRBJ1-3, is DTGVSQNPRHKITKRGQNVTFRCDPISEHNRLYWYRQTLGQGPEFLTYFQNEAQLEKSRLLSDRFSAERPKGSFSTLEIQRTEQGDSAMYLCASSLGEAGNTIYFGEGSWLTVV.

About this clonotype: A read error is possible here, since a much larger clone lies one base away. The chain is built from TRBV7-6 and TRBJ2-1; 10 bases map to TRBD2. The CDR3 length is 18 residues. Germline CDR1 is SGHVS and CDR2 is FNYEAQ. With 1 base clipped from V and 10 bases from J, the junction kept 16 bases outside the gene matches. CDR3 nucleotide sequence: TGTGCCAGCAGCTTAGATGGACTAGCGGCCCGGAGCTCCTACGAGCAGTTCTTC. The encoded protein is CASSLDGLAARSSYEQFF.

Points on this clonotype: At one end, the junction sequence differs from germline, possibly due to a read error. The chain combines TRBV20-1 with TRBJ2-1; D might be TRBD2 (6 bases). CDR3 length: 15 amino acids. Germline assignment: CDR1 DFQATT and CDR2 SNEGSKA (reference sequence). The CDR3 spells CSARGVSGSYNEQCF. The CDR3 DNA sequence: TGCAGTGCTAGGGGGGTTAGCGGATCCTACAATGAGCAGTGCTTC.

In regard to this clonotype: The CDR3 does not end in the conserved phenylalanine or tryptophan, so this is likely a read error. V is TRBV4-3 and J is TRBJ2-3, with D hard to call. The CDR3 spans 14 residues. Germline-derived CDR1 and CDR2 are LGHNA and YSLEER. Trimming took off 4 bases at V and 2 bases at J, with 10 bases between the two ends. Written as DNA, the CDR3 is TGCGCCAGCAGCCTCAACCCTTACACAGATACGCAGTATTGT. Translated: CASSLNPYTDTQYC.